This TCR beta chain was profiled in a study of cytomegalovirus exposure and HLA in healthy donors. V was clipped by 4 bases and J by 3 bases, with 13 bases between them. This CDR3 has 15 residues. The V gene's germline CDR1 is LGHNA and CDR2 YNFKEQ. Study-level points and caveats: Some V segments (TRBV6-2 and TRBV6-3 among them) were excluded as indistinguishable.

A remark on this clone: The antigen is not known.

PCR used 60 Vbeta primers and 13 Jbeta primers. Repertoires were generated with immunoSEQ multiplex PCR, while TCRdb's copy carries only in-frame clones and drops some. The data contain approximately 220,000 clones, 65% to 85% of them singletons. J is TRBJ1-3 and V is TRBV4-2; D gene ambiguous. The receptor was isolated from a boy aged 2 to 10 in good health and CMV-seronegative. The sequencing sample was made of PBMCs. CDR3 nucleotides: TGTGCCAGCAGCCGCGGGGTTTTAGGTGGAAACACCATATATTTT. Protein product: CASSRGVLGGNTIYF.